What follows are 30 T cell receptor beta chains derived from one specimen sequenced in a study of blood T cell repertoires in COVID-19. Libraries were prepared by immunoSEQ multiplex PCR; TCRdb keeps only in-frame clonotypes and omits some of them. The sample shows about 240,000 clones, 65% to 90% of them seen only once. Input material: peripheral blood. The source of these receptors is a woman aged 70-85 years with acute or convalescent COVID-19.

The V and J genes are TRBV6-4 and TRBJ1-1; TRBD1 matches 8 bases. In germline, CDR1 is MRHNA, CDR2 SNTAGT. V lost 5 bases to trimming and J lost 0 bases; unmatched junction nucleotides: 5. The CDR3 is 15 amino acids. The chain's CDR3 is CASSSGQGMNTEAFF. The CDR3 DNA reads TGTGCCAGCAGTTCCGGACAGGGAATGAACACTGAAGCTTTCTTT.

This clone showed up just a few times. V is TRBV7-8 and J is TRBJ1-2; the D is unclear. Trimming cost V 1 base and J 0 bases, with 6 bases left between them. The CDR3 spans 14 residues. Germline V gene lookup returns CDR1 SGHVS and CDR2 FQNEAQ. In DNA form, the CDR3 reads TGTGCCAGCAGCTTAGGGCAGTCTAACTATGGCTACACCTTC. This translates into CASSLGQSNYGYTF.

For this clone: Other DNA sequences in this sample translate to the same CDR3. V usage is TRBV7-9 and J usage is TRBJ2-5; 9 nucleotides align to TRBD1. The CDR3 totals 13 residues. Germline CDR1 reads SEHNR; CDR2 reads FQNEAQ (reference sequence). The junction had 2 bases not matched to a gene; V was cut back by 5 bases and J by 4 bases. CDR3 in DNA: TGTGCCAGCAGCCAGGGACAGGGAGAGACCCAGTACTTC. This codes for CASSQGQGETQYF.

The chain links TRBV5-1 to TRBJ1-1; no firm D call. V dropped 0 bases and J dropped 1 base, with 10 bases sitting between them. This CDR3 comprises 15 residues. The germline V gene encodes CDR1 SGHRS and CDR2 YFSETQ. For the CDR3, the DNA is TGCGCCAGCAGCTTGGAGCCTGGAGGGAACACTGAAGCTTTCTTT. Its protein product is CASSLEPGGNTEAFF.

The chain joins TRBV6-2 or TRBV6-3 to TRBJ2-7; 8 bases fit TRBD2. CDR1 and CDR2 from the germline V gene are MNHEY and SVGEGT. Germline trimming cut 5 bases from V and 2 bases from J; bases unmatched to any gene: 5. CDR3 size: 14 residues. In DNA, the CDR3 is TGTGCCAGCAGTCCCGGGACTAGGGCCTACGAGCAGTACTTC. Translating it yields CASSPGTRAYEQYF.

The chain is built from TRBV27 and TRBJ1-2, with 7 nucleotides matching TRBD1. CDR3 size: 14 residues. The V segment lost 5 bases and the J segment 4 bases; nucleotides outside the gene matches: 7. Per germline, CDR1 MNHEY and CDR2 SMNVEV (reference sequence). CDR3 amino acids: CASSPTGPGYGYTF. The CDR3 DNA is TGTGCCAGCAGTCCGACAGGGCCAGGCTATGGCTACACCTTC.

The V gene is TRBV9, the J gene TRBJ2-5; 10 nucleotides line up with TRBD2. Germline CDR1 and CDR2: SGDLS and YYNGEE. The CDR3 covers 16 residues. The ends lost 2 bases at V and 2 bases at J; junction bases unmatched: 6. CDR3 sequence reads: CASSVGSGGPQETQYF. In DNA, the CDR3 is TGTGCCAGCAGCGTTGGTAGCGGGGGGCCTCAAGAGACCCAGTACTTC.

This clone occurred once. The V and J genes are TRBV7-9 and TRBJ2-1; 9 bases agree with TRBD2. Losses at the gene ends were 1 base for V and 9 bases for J; bases not matched to a gene: 7. CDR1 and CDR2 (germline): SEHNR, FQNEAQ (reference sequence). CDR3 length: 15 amino acids. This CDR3 is CASSLEAGGPGEQFF. The CDR3 DNA follows: TGTGCCAGCAGCTTAGAGGCGGGGGGGCCCGGTGAGCAGTTCTTC. Based on the CDR3 plus reference TRBV7-9 and TRBJ2-1, the full variable domain is DTGVSQNPRHKITKRGQNVTFRCDPISEHNRLYWYRQTLGQGPEFLTYFQNEAQLEKSRLLSDRFSAERPKGSFSTLEIQRTEQGDSAMYLCASSLEAGGPGEQFFGPGTRLTVL.

The chain has TRBV6-2 or TRBV6-3 and TRBJ2-1, with TRBD2 matching 11 bases. The CDR3 is 17 amino acids. Germline CDR1 is MNHEY and CDR2 is SVGEGT. V trimming: 2 bases; J trimming: 3 bases; junction bases outside the gene matches: 6. The CDR3 DNA follows: TGTGCCAGCAGTTACACCGAGACTAGCGGGGACTACAATGAGCAGTTCTTC. Its protein product is CASSYTETSGDYNEQFF.

This rearrangement joins TRBV6-5 to TRBJ1-6; D is unclear. This CDR3 has 12 residues. Trimming took 6 bases from V and 7 from J, leaving 7 bases between them. Germline V gene data show CDR1 as MNHEY and CDR2 as SVGAGI. The CDR3 sequence: CASRRENSPLHF. The CDR3 bases are TGTGCCAGCAGAAGGGAGAATTCACCCCTCCACTTT.

This clone was recorded a few times. DNA for the CDR3: TGTGCCAGCTCACCCCGACAGGGGGCATATGGAAACACCATATATTTT. Encoded protein: CASSPRQGAYGNTIYF. The V and J genes are TRBV18 and TRBJ1-3; 10 nucleotides match TRBD1. V was pared by 3 bases and J by 3 bases, with 5 bases of the junction left unmatched. This CDR3 comprises 16 residues. The germline V gene encodes CDR1 KGHSH and CDR2 LQKENI.

The chain couples TRBV4-3 to TRBJ2-5; 9 positions agree with TRBD2. The germline V gene has CDR1 LGHNA and CDR2 YSLEER. V shed 4 bases, J shed 3 bases, and the junction held 6 bases outside the gene matches. The CDR3 covers 15 residues. CDR3: CASSPSASGEETQYF. CDR3 DNA: TGCGCCAGCAGCCCCTCGGCTAGCGGGGAAGAGACCCAGTACTTC.

This chain connects TRBV7-2 to TRBJ2-1; 11 bases are shared with TRBD2. This CDR3 is built from 16 residues. The V gene end was trimmed by 4 bases and the J gene end by 6 bases; junction bases not matched to a gene: 8. The germline V gene has CDR1 SGHTA and CDR2 FQGNSA. In DNA, the CDR3 is TGTGCCAGCAGCTCATCTCTAGCGGGGGGTCGCAATGAGCAGTTCTTC. It translates to CASSSSLAGGRNEQFF.

The CDR3: CASSQDWGQGGYGYTF. CDR3 coding DNA: TGCGCCAGCAGCCAAGACTGGGGACAGGGTGGCTATGGCTACACCTTC. The chain uses TRBV4-3 and TRBJ1-2, with 9 bases identical to TRBD1. The V gene's germline CDR1 is LGHNA and CDR2 YSLEER. The ends lost 0 bases at V and 4 bases at J; junction bases unmatched: 6. This CDR3 is 16 amino acids long.

V is TRBV7-2 and J is TRBJ1-1, with 7 bases matching TRBD1. Trimming cost V 9 bases and J 2 bases; bases outside gene matches: 6. The CDR3 totals 13 residues. From germline, CDR1 is SGHTA and CDR2 FQGNSA. CDR3 amino acids: CASHRGGNTEAFF. Here the CDR3 DNA reads TGTGCCAGTCACAGGGGTGGAAACACTGAAGCTTTCTTT.

The genes are TRBV7-8 and TRBJ1-2; maybe TRBD1 (6 bases). The CDR3 runs 15 residues. Germline assignment: CDR1 SGHVS and CDR2 FQNEAQ. The V and J ends lost 1 base and 4 bases respectively, with 13 bases between them. The CDR3 sequence is CASSLVFGGSYGYTF. As DNA, the CDR3 is TGTGCCAGCAGCTTAGTATTTGGGGGCAGCTATGGCTACACCTTC.

The J gene is TRBJ2-7, the V gene TRBV6-2 or TRBV6-3; the D gene is possibly TRBD1 (6 bases). V lost 2 bases, J lost 5 bases, and 16 bases lay in between. The CDR3 loop spans 15 amino acids. Per the germline V gene, CDR1 is MNHEY and CDR2 is SVGEGT. The CDR3 DNA reads TGTGCCAGCAGTTACAGCGGAGGCAGGGGCCACGAGCAGTACTTC. Translating it yields CASSYSGGRGHEQYF.

The chain carries TRBV29-1 and TRBJ2-1, with 8 bases that match TRBD1. V shed 6 bases and J 0 bases; nucleotides not matched to a gene: 7. Per germline, CDR1 SQVTM and CDR2 ANQGSEA. The CDR3 totals 15 residues. Here the CDR3 reads CSVPGTGSSYNEQFF. Written as DNA, the CDR3 is TGCAGCGTCCCCGGGACAGGAAGCTCCTACAATGAGCAGTTCTTC.

The chain employs TRBV30 and TRBJ1-4; D perhaps matches TRBD1 (6 bases). V was shortened by 3 bases and J by 2 bases, with 13 bases between the two germline ends. Germline V gene data show CDR1 as GTSNPN and CDR2 as SVGIG (reference sequence). The CDR3 is made up of 15 amino acids. The CDR3 reads CAWSPGGATNEKLFF. The CDR3 DNA follows: TGTGCCTGGAGCCCGGGGGGGGCGACTAATGAAAAACTGTTTTTT.

The chain couples TRBV5-1 to TRBJ2-2; TRBD1 matches at 7 bases. The V and J ends lost 2 bases and 3 bases, in that order; junction bases with no gene match: 7. Germline V CDR1 and CDR2: SGHRS, YFSETQ. The CDR3 spans 16 residues. The CDR3 DNA reads TGCGCCAGCAGCTTCTTGACAGGGTCGGACACCGGGGAGCTGTTTTTT. Protein: CASSFLTGSDTGELFF. The full variable domain, its missing parts supplied by reference TRBV5-1 and TRBJ2-2, is KAGVTQTPRYLIKTRGQQVTLSCSPISGHRSVSWYQQTPGQGLQFLFEYFSETQRNKGNFPGRFSGRQFSNSRSEMNVSTLELGDSALYLCASSFLTGSDTGELFFGEGSRLTVL.

The chain has TRBV3-1 (or the pseudogene TRBV3-2) and TRBJ1-6, with 8 bases lining up with TRBD1. The germline V gene encodes CDR1 LGHDT and CDR2 YNNKEL (reference sequence). The CDR3 length is 16 residues. V trimming: 3 bases; J trimming: 10 bases; junction bases outside the gene matches: 11. The CDR3 sequence is CASSQGRGPSNSPLHF. The CDR3 region has the DNA TGTGCCAGCAGCCAGGGCAGGGGGCCTAGCAACTCACCCCTCCACTTT.

This clone was found a few times. CDR3 DNA sequence: TGCGCCAGCAGCGGGACCGGGACTTTCTACGAGCAGTACTTC. It codes for CASSGTGTFYEQYF. The chain combines TRBV5-1 with TRBJ2-7; D is possibly TRBD2 (6 bases). V lost 4 bases and J lost 3, with 14 bases in between. This CDR3 spans 14 amino acids. From germline, CDR1 is SGHRS and CDR2 YFSETQ.

The gene calls are TRBV15 and TRBJ1-6; 7 bases align to TRBD1. Trimming took 6 bases from V and 4 from J; bases not matched to a gene: 9. Germline loops: CDR1 LNHNV, CDR2 YYDKDF (reference sequence). This CDR3 region has 16 residues. CDR3 coding DNA: TGTGCCACCAGTACTGACCGGGACAGTTATAATTCACCCCTCCACTTT. Amino acid sequence: CATSTDRDSYNSPLHF.

This sequence joins TRBV7-8 and TRBJ1-5, with a tentative D call TRBD1 (6 bases). Germline V CDR1 and CDR2: SGHVS, FQNEAQ. The ends were cut back, 1 base at V and 6 bases at J, with 28 bases in the middle. The CDR3 is made up of 20 amino acids. DNA of the CDR3: TGTGCCAGCAGCTTAGTATTCTTCAGGGGATCGGTATTGGGCGGTCAGCCCCAGCATTTT. This sequence encodes CASSLVFFRGSVLGGQPQHF.

The chain employs TRBV6-5 and TRBJ2-5, with TRBD1 matching over 8 bases. This CDR3 comprises 15 residues. CDR1 is MNHEY and CDR2 is SVGAGI in the germline V gene. The V and J ends lost 5 bases and 5 bases, in that order; junction bases with no gene match: 10. The CDR3 nucleotides read TGTGCCAGCAGTCCGCGGACAGGGTGGGGTGAGACCCAGTACTTC. This codes for CASSPRTGWGETQYF.

The chain carries TRBV5-6 and TRBJ1-3, with unresolved D. This CDR3 comprises 12 residues. V was pared by 6 bases and J by 8 bases, with 12 bases between. Germline-derived CDR1 and CDR2 are SGHDT and YYEEEE. DNA of the CDR3: TGTGCCAGCACCAAACTCCTGGACACCATATATTTT. This codes for CASTKLLDTIYF. The whole variable domain, filled in from reference TRBV5-6 and TRBJ1-3, reads DAGVTQSPTHLIKTRGQQVTLRCSPKSGHDTVSWYQQALGQGPQFIFQYYEEEERQRGNFPDRFSGHQFPNYSSELNVNALLLGDSALYLCASTKLLDTIYFGEGSWLTVV.

V and J are TRBV7-2 and TRBJ2-3, with 7 bases aligning to TRBD2. This CDR3 has 12 amino acids. V dropped 4 bases and J dropped 5; count of bases not matched to a gene: 0. CDR1 and CDR2 (germline): SGHTA, FQGNSA. The CDR3 is CASSSGGDTQYF. The CDR3 nucleotides read TGTGCCAGCAGCTCGGGGGGAGATACGCAGTATTTT. The variable domain in full, completed from reference TRBV7-2 and TRBJ2-3, reads GAGVSQSPSNKVTEKGKDVELRCDPISGHTALYWYRQSLGQGLEFLIYFQGNSAPDKSGLPSDRFSAERTGGSVSTLTIQRTQQEDSAVYLCASSSGGDTQYFGPGTRLTVL.

This clone was observed a single time. The CDR3 bases are TGTGCCACCAGCAGAGGGACAGGGGACTTTTCACCCCTCCACTTT. Amino acids: CATSRGTGDFSPLHF. The chain couples TRBV15 to TRBJ1-6; 9 nucleotides match TRBD1. J was trimmed by 9 bases and V by 1 base; bases with no gene match: 4. Germline V gives CDR1 LNHNV, CDR2 YYDKDF (reference sequence). CDR3 length: 15 residues.

There are many counts of this clone. This chain links TRBV4-1 with TRBJ2-5; no clear D gene. The CDR3 covers 15 residues. Between the trimmed V and J ends, which lost 0 bases and 2 bases, there was a span of 10 bases. CDR1 is MGHRA and CDR2 is YSYEKL in the germline V gene. The CDR3 nucleotides read TGCGCCAGCAGCCAAGAGATGGGCAGGCAAGAGACCCAGTACTTC. This encodes CASSQEMGRQETQYF.

The chain uses TRBV7-2 and TRBJ2-1, with D maybe TRBD2 (6 bases). The CDR3 covers 14 residues. Germline V gives CDR1 SGHTA, CDR2 FQGNSA. Trimming removed 5 bases at V and 0 bases at J, with 8 bases between. CDR3 nucleotides: TGTGCCAGCAGCCCGGACTACTCCTACAATGAGCAGTTCTTC. Translating gives CASSPDYSYNEQFF.